The rows below give T cell receptor beta chains drawn from one sample of a study of cytomegalovirus exposure and HLA in healthy donors. Clones were sequenced by immunoSEQ multiplex PCR, and TCRdb holds only the in-frame ones, with some missing. This sample carries approximately 110,000 clones, about 81% of them seen once, and the ten largest clones take about 1%. The source material was PBMCs. Receptors were obtained from a woman in her thirties in good health and CMV-seronegative. CDR3s include the opening cysteine and the closing phenylalanine or tryptophan. The D gene is left open where the match is weak. Expanded clones are given a class, and other clones once, few, many or no size at all.

v_call	cdr3_length	d_call	clone_size	j_call	cdr3_nt	cdr3_aa
TRBV7-7	12	TRBD2	.	TRBJ2-3	TGTGCTAGCAGCACAACTAGCGGCACGCAGTATTTT	CASSTTSGTQYF
TRBV7-9	15	.	.	TRBJ2-5	TGTGCCAGCAGCTCCTTGGACAGCTTAGGAGAGACCCAGTACTTC	CASSSLDSLGETQYF
TRBV7-2	14	.	few	TRBJ1-3	TGTGCCAGCAGCATCGACAGCCGGGGAAACACCATATATTTT	CASSIDSRGNTIYF
TRBV12-5	10	.	.	TRBJ1-2	TGTGCTAGCCTAACTTATGGCTACACCTTC	CASLTYGYTF
TRBV2	15	TRBD1	.	TRBJ2-3	TGTGCCAGCAGTAAGACAGGGTTTGGTGCAGATACGCAGTATTTT	CASSKTGFGADTQYF
TRBV19	14	.	.	TRBJ2-6	TGTGCCAGTACCGCACTCTCTGGGGCCAACGTCCTGACTTTC	CASTALSGANVLTF
TRBV29-1	12	TRBD1	.	TRBJ1-1	TGCAGCGTTTCCCAGGGGGACACTGAAGCTTTCTTT	CSVSQGDTEAFF
TRBV7-2	15	TRBD2	.	TRBJ2-1	TGTGCCAGCAGCTTAGGCCTAGCGGGAGCCTATGAGCAGTTCTTC	CASSLGLAGAYEQFF
TRBV6-5	11	.	.	TRBJ1-2	TGTGCCAGCAGTTACGGGCAGGGCTACACCTTC	CASSYGQGYTF
TRBV6-1	13	TRBD1	.	TRBJ2-7	TGTGCCAGCAGACGACAGGGGGCGTACGAGCAGTACTTC	CASRRQGAYEQYF
TRBV5-4	14	.	.	TRBJ2-1	TGTGCCAGCAGCCCGGGACAAACGCGTAATGAGCAGTTCTTC	CASSPGQTRNEQFF
TRBV11-2	15	.	.	TRBJ1-3	TGTGCCAGCAGCTTTGAGGGTGCCCGTGGAAACACCATATATTTT	CASSFEGARGNTIYF
TRBV4-1	14	TRBD1	.	TRBJ1-1	TGCGCCAGCAGCCCGAGACAGGGGAACACTGAAGCTTTCTTT	CASSPRQGNTEAFF
TRBV2	21	TRBD2	.	TRBJ2-2	TGTGCCAGCAGTGAACCTTTTGGCGGGACTAGCGGGGCGAAGTTCACCGGGGAGCTGTTTTTT	CASSEPFGGTSGAKFTGELFF
TRBV28	14	.	.	TRBJ1-5	TGTGCCAGCAGTTATTACCCGACAAATCAGCCCCAGCATTTT	CASSYYPTNQPQHF
TRBV5-3	17	TRBD1	.	TRBJ1-1	TGTGCCAGAAGCTCCAGGGGGCCCTTCCGTCTGAACACTGAAGCTTTCTTT	CARSSRGPFRLNTEAFF
TRBV9	17	.	.	TRBJ2-1	TGTGCCAGCAGCGTAGCTCTCGGGGTGGGGTCCTACAATGAGCAGTTCTTC	CASSVALGVGSYNEQFF
TRBV19	13	.	.	TRBJ1-2	TGTGCCAGTAATCCGGCGACACCTTATGGCTACACCTTC	CASNPATPYGYTF
TRBV13	18	TRBD2	.	TRBJ2-3	TGTGCCAGCAGGCCACCTAGCGGAACTACCAAATCGACAGATACGCAGTATTTT	CASRPPSGTTKSTDTQYF
TRBV7-2	12	.	.	TRBJ2-2	TGTGCCAGCAGCTTCATTTCCGGGGAGCTGTTTTTT	CASSFISGELFF
TRBV21-1	14	.	few	TRBJ2-7	TGTGCCAGCAGGACAGGGGGCGCACCCTACGAGCAGTACTTC	CASRTGGAPYEQYF
TRBV5-4	12	.	.	TRBJ1-1	TGTGCCAGCACCCAGCCCGGGGTTCAGGCTTTCTTT	CASTQPGVQAFF
TRBV4-1	15	.	.	TRBJ2-5	TGCGCCAGCAGCCAAGATTTAGCAGAGCAAGAAACCCAGTACTTC	CASSQDLAEQETQYF
TRBV7-9	16	TRBD1	once	TRBJ1-1	TGTTCCAGCAGCCCAACAGGGGGCCCAATGAACACTGAAGCTTTCTTT	CSSSPTGGPMNTEAFF
TRBV5-1	11	.	.	TRBJ2-1	TGCGCCAGCAGCGAGGGTGGTGAGCAGTTCTTC	CASSEGGEQFF
TRBV10-3	15	TRBD1	.	TRBJ1-1	TGTGCCATCAGTGAGCCGGGACAGGGCAACACTGAAGCTTTCTTT	CAISEPGQGNTEAFF
TRBV11-2	13	.	.	TRBJ2-5	TGTGCCAGCAGCCCACTAGGTCAAGAGACCCAGTACTTC	CASSPLGQETQYF